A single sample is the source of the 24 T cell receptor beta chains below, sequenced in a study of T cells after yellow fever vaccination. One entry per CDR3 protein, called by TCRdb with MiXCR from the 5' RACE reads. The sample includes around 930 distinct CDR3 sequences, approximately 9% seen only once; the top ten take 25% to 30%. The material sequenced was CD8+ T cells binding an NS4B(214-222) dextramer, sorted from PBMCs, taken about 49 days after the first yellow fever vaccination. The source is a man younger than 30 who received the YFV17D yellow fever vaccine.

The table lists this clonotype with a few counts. The chain's CDR3 is CASSKDSPVYNEQFF. CDR3 in DNA: TGTGCCTCCTCCAAAGATTCCCCAGTCTACAATGAGCAGTTCTTC. V and J are TRBV3-1 and TRBJ2-1; the D is unclear. This CDR3 has 15 amino acids. V lost 11 bases and J 3 bases, leaving 20 bases between the germline ends. Germline V CDR1 and CDR2: LGHDT, YNNKEL (reference sequence).

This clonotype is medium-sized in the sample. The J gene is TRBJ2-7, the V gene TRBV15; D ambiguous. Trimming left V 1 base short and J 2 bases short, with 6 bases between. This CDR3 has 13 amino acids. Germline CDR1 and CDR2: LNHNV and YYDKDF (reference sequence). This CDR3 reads CATSRGPAYEQYV. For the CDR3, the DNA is TGTGCCACCAGCAGAGGACCAGCCTACGAGCAGTACGTC.

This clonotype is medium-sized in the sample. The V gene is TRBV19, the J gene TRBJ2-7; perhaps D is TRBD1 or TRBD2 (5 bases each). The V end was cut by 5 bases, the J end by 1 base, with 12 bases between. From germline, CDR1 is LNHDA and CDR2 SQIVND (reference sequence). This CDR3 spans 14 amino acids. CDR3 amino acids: CASSGGPGSYEQYF. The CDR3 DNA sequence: TGTGCCAGTAGTGGGGGACCGGGATCCTACGAGCAGTACTTC. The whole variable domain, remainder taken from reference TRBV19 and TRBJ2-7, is DGGITQSPKYLFRKEGQNVTLSCEQNLNHDAMYWYRQDPGQGLRLIYYSQIVNDFQKGDIAEGYSVSREKKESFPLTVTSAQKNPTAFYLCASSGGPGSYEQYFGPGTRLTVT.

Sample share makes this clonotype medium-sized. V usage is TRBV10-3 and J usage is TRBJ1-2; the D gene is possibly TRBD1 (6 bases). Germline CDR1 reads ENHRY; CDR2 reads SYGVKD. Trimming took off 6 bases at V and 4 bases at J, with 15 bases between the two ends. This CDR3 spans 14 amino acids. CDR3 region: CAISDGGLAYGYTF. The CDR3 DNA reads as TGTGCCATCAGCGACGGGGGGCTGGCCTATGGCTACACCTTC.

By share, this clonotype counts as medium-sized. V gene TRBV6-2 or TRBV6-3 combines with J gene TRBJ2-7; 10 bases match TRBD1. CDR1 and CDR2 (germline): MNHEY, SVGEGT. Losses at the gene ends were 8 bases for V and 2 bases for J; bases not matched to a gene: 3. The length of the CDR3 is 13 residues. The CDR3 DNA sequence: TGTGCCAGCGGCGGACAGGGGGCCTACGAGCAGTACTTC. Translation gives CASGGQGAYEQYF.

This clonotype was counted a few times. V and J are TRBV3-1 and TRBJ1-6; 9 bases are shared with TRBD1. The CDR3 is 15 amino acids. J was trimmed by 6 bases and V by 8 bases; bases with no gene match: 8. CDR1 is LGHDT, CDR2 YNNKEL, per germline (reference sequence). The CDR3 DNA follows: TGTGCCAGCCAAGAAGGGACAGGGACTAATTCACCCCTCCACTTT. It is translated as CASQEGTGTNSPLHF.

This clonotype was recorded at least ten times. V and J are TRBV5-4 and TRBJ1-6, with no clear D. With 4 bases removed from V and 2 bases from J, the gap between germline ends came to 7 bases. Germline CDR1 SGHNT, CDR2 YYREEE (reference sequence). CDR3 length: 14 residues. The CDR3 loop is CASSEGAYNSPLHF. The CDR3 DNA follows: TGTGCCAGCAGCGAAGGCGCCTATAATTCACCCCTCCACTTT.

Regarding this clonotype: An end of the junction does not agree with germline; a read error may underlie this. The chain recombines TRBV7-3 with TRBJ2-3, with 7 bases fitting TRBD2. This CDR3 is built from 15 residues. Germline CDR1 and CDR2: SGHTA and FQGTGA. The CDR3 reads CATSAKISGADTQYF. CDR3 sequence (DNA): TGTGCCACCAGCGCGAAGATCAGCGGGGCGGATACGCAGTATTTT.

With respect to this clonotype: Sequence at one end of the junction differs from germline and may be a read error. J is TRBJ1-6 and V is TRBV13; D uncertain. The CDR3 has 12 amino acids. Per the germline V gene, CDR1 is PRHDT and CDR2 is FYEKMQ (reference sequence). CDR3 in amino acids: CAISSGLGPLHF. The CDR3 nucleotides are TGTGCCATCAGCTCCGGGCTCGGGCCCCTCCACTTT.

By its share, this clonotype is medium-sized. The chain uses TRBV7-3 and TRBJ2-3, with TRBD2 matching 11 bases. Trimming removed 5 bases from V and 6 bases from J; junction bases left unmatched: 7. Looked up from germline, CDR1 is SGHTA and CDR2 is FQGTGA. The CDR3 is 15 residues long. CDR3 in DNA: TGTGCCAGCAGCGCGAAGACTAGCGGGGCGGATACGCAGTATTTT. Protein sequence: CASSAKTSGADTQYF. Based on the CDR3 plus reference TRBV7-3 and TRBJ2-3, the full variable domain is GAGVSQTPSNKVTEKGKYVELRCDPISGHTALYWYRQSLGQGPEFLIYFQGTGAADDSGLPNDRFFAVRPEGSVSTLKIQRTERGDSAVYLCASSAKTSGADTQYFGPGTRLTVL.

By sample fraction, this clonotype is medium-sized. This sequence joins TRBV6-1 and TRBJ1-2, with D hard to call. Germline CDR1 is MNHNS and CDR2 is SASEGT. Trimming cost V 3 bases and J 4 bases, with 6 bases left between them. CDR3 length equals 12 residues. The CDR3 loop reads CASSEQIYGYTF. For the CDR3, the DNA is TGTGCCAGCAGTGAGCAAATCTATGGCTACACCTTC.

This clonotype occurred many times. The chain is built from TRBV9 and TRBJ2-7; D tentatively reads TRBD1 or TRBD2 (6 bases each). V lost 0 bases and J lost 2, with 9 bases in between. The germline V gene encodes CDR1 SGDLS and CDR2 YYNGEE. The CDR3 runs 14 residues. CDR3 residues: CASSVGGGTYEQYF. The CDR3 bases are TGTGCCAGCAGCGTAGGAGGGGGGACCTACGAGCAGTACTTC.

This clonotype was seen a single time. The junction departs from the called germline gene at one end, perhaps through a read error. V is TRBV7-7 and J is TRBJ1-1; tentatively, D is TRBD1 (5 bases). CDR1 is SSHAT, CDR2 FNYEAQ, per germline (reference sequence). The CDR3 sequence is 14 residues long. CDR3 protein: CASSLKGLKTEAFF. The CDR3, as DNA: TGTGCTAGTAGCTTAAAGGGGCTGAAGACTGAAGCTTTCTTT.

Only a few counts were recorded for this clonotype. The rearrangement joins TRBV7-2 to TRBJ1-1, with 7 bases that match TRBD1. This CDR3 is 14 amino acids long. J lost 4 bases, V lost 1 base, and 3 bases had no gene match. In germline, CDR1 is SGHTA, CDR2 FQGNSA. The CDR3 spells CASSLGSGGTEAFF. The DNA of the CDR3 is TGTGCCAGCAGCTTAGGGTCAGGGGGCACTGAAGCTTTCTTT.

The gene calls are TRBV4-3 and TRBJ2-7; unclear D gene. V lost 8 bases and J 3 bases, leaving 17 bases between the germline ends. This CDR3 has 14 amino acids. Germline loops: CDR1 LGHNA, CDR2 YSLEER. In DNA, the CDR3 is TGCGCCAGCCCGTCTATGGCAGCGAGCTACGAGCAGTACTTC. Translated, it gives CASPSMAASYEQYF.

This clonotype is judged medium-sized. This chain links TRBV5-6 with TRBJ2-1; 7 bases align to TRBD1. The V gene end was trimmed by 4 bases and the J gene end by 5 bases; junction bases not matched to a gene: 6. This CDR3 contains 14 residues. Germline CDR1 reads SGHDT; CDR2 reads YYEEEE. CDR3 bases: TGTGCCAGCAGCCCGCCGGGACAGCACAATGAGCAGTTCTTC. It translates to CASSPPGQHNEQFF.

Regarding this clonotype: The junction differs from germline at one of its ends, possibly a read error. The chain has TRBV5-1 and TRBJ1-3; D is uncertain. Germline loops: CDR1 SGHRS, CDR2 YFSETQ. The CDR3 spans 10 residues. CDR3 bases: TGCGCCAGCAGCTTGGGGCAGGCCAATTTT. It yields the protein CASSLGQANF.

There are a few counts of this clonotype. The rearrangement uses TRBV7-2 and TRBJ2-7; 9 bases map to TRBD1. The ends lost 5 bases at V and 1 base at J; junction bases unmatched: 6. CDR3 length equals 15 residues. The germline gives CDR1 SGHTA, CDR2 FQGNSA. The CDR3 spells CASSRTGQGSYEQYF. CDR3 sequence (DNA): TGTGCCAGCAGCCGAACGGGACAGGGTTCCTACGAGCAGTACTTC.

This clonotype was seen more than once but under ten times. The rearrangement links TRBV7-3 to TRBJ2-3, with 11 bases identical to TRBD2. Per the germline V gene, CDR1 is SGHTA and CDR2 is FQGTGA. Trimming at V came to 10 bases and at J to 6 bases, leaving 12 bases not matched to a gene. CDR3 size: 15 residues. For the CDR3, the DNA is TGTGCCACCTGCGGGAAGACTAGCGGGGCGGATACGCAGTATTTT. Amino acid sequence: CATCGKTSGADTQYF.

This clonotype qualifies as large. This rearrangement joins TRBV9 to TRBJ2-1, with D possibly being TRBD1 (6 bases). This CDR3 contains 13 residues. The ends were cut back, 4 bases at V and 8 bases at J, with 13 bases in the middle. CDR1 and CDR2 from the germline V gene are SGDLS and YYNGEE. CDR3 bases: TGTGCCAGCAGCCCCCGGACAGTAGATGAGCAGTTCTTC. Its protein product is CASSPRTVDEQFF. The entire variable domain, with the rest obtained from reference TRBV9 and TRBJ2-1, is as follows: DSGVTQTPKHLITATGQRVTLRCSPRSGDLSVYWYQQSLDQGLQFLIQYYNGEERAKGNILERFSAQQFPDLHSELNLSSLELGDSALYFCASSPRTVDEQFFGPGTRLTVL.

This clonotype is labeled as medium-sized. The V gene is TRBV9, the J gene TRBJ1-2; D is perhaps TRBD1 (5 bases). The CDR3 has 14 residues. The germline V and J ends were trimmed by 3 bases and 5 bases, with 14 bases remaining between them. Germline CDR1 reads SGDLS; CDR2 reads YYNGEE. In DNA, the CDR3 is TGTGCCAGCAGCGCCGGGGGGGATGCTTATGGCTACACCTTC. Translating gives CASSAGGDAYGYTF. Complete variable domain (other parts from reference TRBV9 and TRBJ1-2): DSGVTQTPKHLITATGQRVTLRCSPRSGDLSVYWYQQSLDQGLQFLIQYYNGEERAKGNILERFSAQQFPDLHSELNLSSLELGDSALYFCASSAGGDAYGYTFGSGTRLTVV.

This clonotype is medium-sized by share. CDR3 in amino acids: CSVTTGISYEQYF. The CDR3 DNA is TGCAGCGTCACAACAGGGATCAGCTACGAGCAGTACTTC. The rearrangement links TRBV29-1 to TRBJ2-7, with D tentatively TRBD1 (6 bases). V shed 6 bases and J shed 3 bases, with 15 bases lying between them. This CDR3 has 13 amino acids. Germline CDR1 is SQVTM and CDR2 is ANQGSEA.

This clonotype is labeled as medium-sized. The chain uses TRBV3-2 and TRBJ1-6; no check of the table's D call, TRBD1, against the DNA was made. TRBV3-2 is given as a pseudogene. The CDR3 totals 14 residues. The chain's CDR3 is CASSPRQGAGPLHF. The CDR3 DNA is TGTGCCAGCAGCCCACGACAGGGGGCAGGGCCCCTCCACTTT.

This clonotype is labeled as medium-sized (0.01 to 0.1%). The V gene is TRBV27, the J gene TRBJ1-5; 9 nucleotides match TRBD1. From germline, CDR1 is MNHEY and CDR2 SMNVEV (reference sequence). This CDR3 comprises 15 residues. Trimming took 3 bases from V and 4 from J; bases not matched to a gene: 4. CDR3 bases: TGTGCCAGCAGTTTTTCCGGGACAGGGAATCAGCCCCAGCATTTT. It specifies CASSFSGTGNQPQHF.